Presented here are 28 T cell receptor beta chains from one specimen sequenced in a study of T cells in Graves' hyperthyroidism and ophthalmopathy. It was RNA transcripts that yielded the amplified TCR beta CDR3 regions. HTBI primers were the set used in a first-round RT-PCR of the TCR CDR3. TCRdb redid the calling of the multiplex PCR reads with MiXCR, one entry per CDR3 protein. In the table there are fewer than 300,000 distinct CDR3 sequences, around 15% of which are singletons. Sample: blood. The origin of the receptors is a woman between 45 and 60 years old with Graves' hyperthyroidism that later progressed to Graves' ophthalmopathy.

This clonotype was seen more than once but under ten times. The chain joins TRBV20-1 to TRBJ1-2; no clear D. CDR3 length: 10 amino acids. CDR1 DFQATT and CDR2 SNEGSKA come from the germline V gene (reference sequence). Between the trimmed V and J ends, which lost 7 bases and 5 bases, there was a span of 8 bases. CDR3 coding DNA: TGCAGTGTCAGCCATTATGGCTACACCTTC. Translating it yields CSVSHYGYTF.

A word on this clonotype: Given a much more abundant clone one base away, this may be a read error. The CDR3 loop is CASSSLTSGAYNEQSF. Written as DNA, the CDR3 is TGTGCCAGCAGTTCCCTAACTAGCGGGGCCTACAATGAGCAGTCCTTC. J is TRBJ2-1 and V is TRBV6-5; TRBD2 matches 10 bases. Looked up from germline, CDR1 is MNHEY and CDR2 is SVGAGI. This CDR3 comprises 16 residues.

There are many counts of this clonotype. This chain uses TRBV7-9 with TRBJ1-5; maybe TRBD1 (6 bases). Germline CDR1 reads SEHNR; CDR2 reads FQNEAQ (reference sequence). V was cut by 5 bases and J by 6 bases, with 14 bases left in between. The CDR3 consists of 14 residues. CDR3 in amino acids: CASSPTGAGQPQHF. The CDR3 DNA is TGTGCCAGCAGCCCTACGGGGGCGGGTCAGCCCCAGCATTTT.

This clonotype was picked up many times. The chain combines TRBV20-1 with TRBJ2-3; D is unclear. CDR1 is DFQATT and CDR2 is SNEGSKA in the germline V gene (reference sequence). V lost 5 bases to trimming and J lost 7 bases, with 10 bases between them. The CDR3 consists of 11 residues. Written as DNA, the CDR3 is TGCAGTGCTCGGCGCGAAAATACGCAGTATTTT. It specifies CSARRENTQYF.

This clonotype has at least ten counts. The chain carries TRBV20-1 and TRBJ1-5, with D hard to call. Germline-derived CDR1 and CDR2 are DFQATT and SNEGSKA (reference sequence). Trimming shortened V by 3 bases and J by 4 bases, and 13 bases separated the two germline ends. This CDR3 region has 14 residues. CDR3 sequence (DNA): TGCAGTGCTAGTTCGGCTGAACCTAATCAGCCCCAGCATTTT. Translating gives CSASSAEPNQPQHF.

This clonotype has more than one count but fewer than ten. This chain joins TRBV3-1 and TRBJ2-2; either TRBD1 or TRBD2 may fit D (5 bases each). CDR1 is LGHDT, CDR2 YNNKEL, per germline (reference sequence). The CDR3 extends over 15 amino acids. V shed 0 bases and J shed 8 bases, with 13 bases lying between them. CDR3 sequence (DNA): TGTGCCAGCAGCCAAGATAGAGGGGTGGCGGGGGAGCTGTTTTTT. It codes for CASSQDRGVAGELFF.

This clonotype was seen many times. The chain has TRBV28 and TRBJ1-2, with D perhaps TRBD1 (6 bases). The length of the CDR3 is 13 residues. V was pared by 5 bases and J by 3 bases, with 10 bases between. The germline V gene has CDR1 MDHEN and CDR2 SYDVKM. DNA of the CDR3: TGTGCCAGCAGTAAGACAGGATACTATGGCTACACCTTC. Translation: CASSKTGYYGYTF.

The genes are TRBV4-1 and TRBJ2-3, with 12 bases fitting TRBD2. Trimming cost V 1 base and J 2 bases; bases outside gene matches: 4. The CDR3 consists of 17 residues. Germline CDR1 reads MGHRA; CDR2 reads YSYEKL. The CDR3 loop reads CASSQGTSGEATDTQYF. The CDR3 nucleotides are TGCGCCAGCAGCCAAGGGACTAGCGGGGAGGCCACAGATACGCAGTATTTT.

The chain recombines TRBV7-9 with TRBJ1-6; D ambiguous. CDR1 is SEHNR and CDR2 is FQNEAQ in the germline V gene (reference sequence). Trimming pared 5 bases from V and 6 bases from J, leaving 5 bases between. This CDR3 comprises 12 residues. In DNA, the CDR3 is TGTGCCAGCAGCCAACCTAATTCACCCCTCCACTTT. The encoded protein is CASSQPNSPLHF.

The sample holds a few counts of this clonotype. An end of the junction differs from the germline gene, which may be a read error. The chain recombines TRBV2 with TRBJ2-5; possible D gene TRBD1, 5 bases. CDR3 length equals 12 residues. Germline V gives CDR1 SNHLY, CDR2 FYNNEI. As DNA, the CDR3 is TGTGCCAGTAGTGGGGCTTTGGAGACCCAGTACTTC. Translation: CASSGALETQYF. Filled out from reference TRBV2 and TRBJ2-5, the complete variable domain reads EPEVTQTPSHQVTQMGQEVILRCVPISNHLYFYWYRQILGQKVEFLVSFYNNEISEKSEIFDDQFSVERPDGSNFTLKIRSTKLEDSAMYFCASSGALETQYFGPGTRLLVL.

This clonotype was seen at least ten times. The rearrangement links TRBV20-1 to TRBJ2-1, with 8 bases aligning to TRBD2. The CDR3 is made up of 15 amino acids. After removal of 1 base from V and 5 bases from J, the junction contained 7 bases not matched to a gene. Germline values: CDR1 DFQATT, CDR2 SNEGSKA (reference sequence). CDR3 sequence: CSARARAGVDNEQFF. The DNA for the CDR3 is TGCAGTGCTAGAGCCCGAGCGGGAGTGGACAATGAGCAGTTCTTC.

This clonotype was detected many times. V and J are TRBV19 and TRBJ1-5; D gene unclear. V was pared by 5 bases and J by 4 bases, with 12 bases between. Germline values: CDR1 LNHDA, CDR2 SQIVND (reference sequence). The CDR3 runs to 14 residues. The CDR3 protein is CASSLDKANQPQHF. The CDR3 region has the DNA TGTGCCAGTAGTCTTGACAAGGCGAATCAGCCCCAGCATTTT.

With regard to this clonotype: With a much larger clone just one base away, this may be a read error. V usage is TRBV14 and J usage is TRBJ2-1, with D possibly being TRBD2 (5 bases). Germline V lookup: CDR1 SGHDN, CDR2 FVKESK. The CDR3 runs 14 residues. The ends were cut back, 3 bases at V and 5 bases at J, with 11 bases in the middle. The CDR3 spells CASSQQVSDNEQFF. The DNA for the CDR3 is TGTGCCAGCAGCCAGCAAGTTAGCGACAATGAGCAGTTCTTC. Full variable domain (missing parts from reference TRBV14 and TRBJ2-1): EAGVTQFPSHSVIEKGQTVTLRCDPISGHDNLYWYRRVMGKEIKFLLHFVKESKQDESGMPNNRFLAERTGGTYSTLKVQPAELEDSGVYFCASSQQVSDNEQFFGPGTRLTVL.

The gene calls are TRBV7-9 and TRBJ2-7; possibly TRBD1 or TRBD2 for D (7 bases each). Trimming shortened V by 5 bases and J by 2 bases, and 25 bases separated the two germline ends. This CDR3 is 18 amino acids long. Germline CDR1 and CDR2: SEHNR and FQNEAQ (reference sequence). CDR3 region: CASSPAGAGSGTAYEQYF. In DNA, the CDR3 is TGTGCCAGCAGCCCAGCCGGGGCTGGGAGCGGGACAGCCTACGAGCAGTACTTC.

The CDR3 DNA follows: TGCAGTGCCCCAGTGGGTAGCGGGACCACCTACGAGCAGTACTTC. Encoded protein: CSAPVGSGTTYEQYF. The V call is TRBV20-1, the J call TRBJ2-7, with 8 bases that match TRBD2. From germline, CDR1 is DFQATT and CDR2 SNEGSKA (reference sequence). Germline trimming cut 6 bases from V and 2 bases from J; bases unmatched to any gene: 12. This CDR3 contains 15 residues.

This clonotype has more than one count but fewer than ten. In DNA form, the CDR3 reads TGCGCCAGCAGCCCCTCGGCGGGCGGCACCGGGGAGCTGTTTTTT. Translated, it gives CASSPSAGGTGELFF. J is TRBJ2-2 and V is TRBV5-1; maybe TRBD2 (5 bases). The germline gives CDR1 SGHRS, CDR2 YFSETQ. This CDR3 region has 15 residues. V was trimmed by 4 bases and J by 4 bases, leaving 14 bases between them.

This clonotype was detected many times. The gene calls are TRBV18 and TRBJ1-2; 7 nucleotides match TRBD1. Germline CDR1 and CDR2: KGHSH and LQKENI. This CDR3 is built from 12 residues. The ends lost 2 bases at V and 8 bases at J; junction bases unmatched: 2. The CDR3 protein is CASSPDRDGYTF. The DNA for the CDR3 is TGTGCCAGCTCACCAGACAGGGACGGCTACACCTTC.

Points on this clonotype: This could be a read error, since a much larger clone is one nucleotide away. The chain combines TRBV5-1 with TRBJ2-5; D is perhaps TRBD2 (5 bases). Trimming took off 4 bases at V and 5 bases at J, with 12 bases between the two ends. The CDR3 runs 13 residues. CDR1 and CDR2 from the germline V gene are SGHRS and YFSETQ. The DNA of the CDR3 is TGCGCCAGCAGCATGGGCAGGAGGGAGACCCAGTACTTC. It specifies CASSMGRRETQYF.

This clonotype was observed a handful of times. The chain has TRBV18 and TRBJ1-4; D not certain. Per germline, CDR1 KGHSH and CDR2 LQKENI. The V end was cut by 1 base, the J end by 2 bases, with 17 bases between. The CDR3 totals 18 residues. The DNA of the CDR3 is TGTGCCAGCTCACCACAGACGGTGGGGTTGGGGACTAATGAAAAACTGTTTTTT. As protein: CASSPQTVGLGTNEKLFF.

There are a few counts of this clonotype. The V gene is TRBV19, the J gene TRBJ2-7, with D possibly being TRBD2 (5 bases). V lost 4 bases to trimming and J lost 4 bases, with 11 bases between them. The length of the CDR3 is 13 residues. The germline V gene has CDR1 LNHDA and CDR2 SQIVND (reference sequence). For the CDR3, the DNA is TGTGCCAGTAGTAAGAGGGAAGAGTACGAGCAGTACTTC. Its protein is CASSKREEYEQYF.

There are many counts of this clonotype. The chain combines TRBV30 with TRBJ2-3; 8 nucleotides agree with TRBD1. Germline CDR1 GTSNPN, CDR2 SVGIG (reference sequence). J gave up 2 bases and V 8 bases, and 3 bases lay outside the gene matches. The CDR3 consists of 12 residues. CDR3 residues: CAVTGATDTQYF. DNA for the CDR3: TGTGCCGTGACAGGGGCCACAGATACGCAGTATTTT.

This clonotype occurred many times. The CDR3 reads CAISGRLAGANEQFF. The DNA of the CDR3 is TGTGCCATCAGTGGGCGGCTAGCGGGAGCGAATGAGCAGTTCTTC. This chain uses TRBV10-3 with TRBJ2-1; TRBD2 matches 10 bases. Trimming removed 4 bases from V and 7 bases from J; junction bases left unmatched: 7. CDR3 length equals 15 residues. Germline lookup yields CDR1 ENHRY and CDR2 SYGVKD.

This clonotype appeared many times. The V call is TRBV6-1, the J call TRBJ1-1; D call uncertain. Germline V gives CDR1 MNHNS, CDR2 SASEGT. The CDR3 runs 10 residues. Between the trimmed V and J ends, which lost 6 bases and 8 bases, there was a span of 7 bases. CDR3 loop: CASRNIEAFF. In nucleotides, the CDR3 is TGTGCCAGCAGGAATATCGAAGCTTTCTTT.

The V gene is TRBV11-2, the J gene TRBJ2-5; 8 positions match TRBD2. V trimming: 8 bases; J trimming: 4 bases; junction bases outside the gene matches: 15. The germline gives CDR1 SGHAT, CDR2 FQNNGV. The CDR3 covers 16 residues. The CDR3 bases are TGTGCCAGCCAACGAACGGGGGGGGCGGCGGGAGAGACCCAGTACTTC. Amino acid sequence: CASQRTGGAAGETQYF.

This clonotype was counted a few times. This chain joins TRBV15 and TRBJ2-1; D gene unclear. Germline V gene data show CDR1 as LNHNV and CDR2 as YYDKDF (reference sequence). This CDR3 contains 13 residues. V lost 0 bases and J 9 bases, leaving 9 bases between the germline ends. The CDR3 protein is CATSRDLVGEQFF. Here the CDR3 DNA reads TGTGCCACCAGCAGAGATCTAGTAGGTGAGCAGTTCTTC. The entire variable domain, with the rest obtained from reference TRBV15 and TRBJ2-1, is as follows: DAMVIQNPRYQVTQFGKPVTLSCSQTLNHNVMYWYQQKSSQAPKLLFHYYDKDFNNEADTPDNFQSRRPNTSFCFLDIRSPGLGDTAMYLCATSRDLVGEQFFGPGTRLTVL.

This clonotype was counted many times. This sequence joins TRBV7-9 and TRBJ2-7, with TRBD1 identical over 8 bases. V lost 5 bases to trimming and J lost 0 bases; unmatched junction nucleotides: 12. Germline V gene data show CDR1 as SEHNR and CDR2 as FQNEAQ (reference sequence). The CDR3 has 17 amino acids. The CDR3 region is CASSVGVWDRSSYEQYF. CDR3 nucleotide sequence: TGTGCCAGCAGCGTAGGGGTGTGGGACAGGAGCTCCTACGAGCAGTACTTC.

This clonotype was observed a few times. This sequence joins TRBV14 and TRBJ1-1, with a weak D call TRBD1 (5 bases). The CDR3 length is 17 residues. The V and J ends lost 1 base and 0 bases respectively, with 15 bases between them. Per germline, CDR1 SGHDN and CDR2 FVKESK. The CDR3 sequence: CASSQVGLNRMNTEAFF. The CDR3 DNA reads TGTGCCAGCAGCCAAGTAGGGCTGAACAGGATGAACACTGAAGCTTTCTTT.

In this sample, this clonotype turned up many times. This sequence joins TRBV24-1 and TRBJ2-5, with D possibly matching TRBD2 (6 bases). The CDR3 covers 13 residues. Deletions cut 9 bases from V and 1 base from J, with 11 bases between. The germline CDR1 and CDR2 sequences are KGHDR and SFDVKD. CDR3: CATRGSGQETQYF. For the CDR3, the DNA is TGTGCCACCCGGGGTAGCGGCCAAGAGACCCAGTACTTC.